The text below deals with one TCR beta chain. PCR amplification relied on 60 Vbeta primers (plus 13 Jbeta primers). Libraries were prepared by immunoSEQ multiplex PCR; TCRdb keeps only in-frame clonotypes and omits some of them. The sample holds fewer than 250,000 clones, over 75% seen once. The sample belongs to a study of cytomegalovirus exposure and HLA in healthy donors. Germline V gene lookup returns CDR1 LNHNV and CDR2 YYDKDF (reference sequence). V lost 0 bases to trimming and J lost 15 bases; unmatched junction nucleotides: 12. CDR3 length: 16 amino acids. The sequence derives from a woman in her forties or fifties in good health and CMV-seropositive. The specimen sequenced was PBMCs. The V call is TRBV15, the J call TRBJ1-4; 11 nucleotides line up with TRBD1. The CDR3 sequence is CATSRDPDRGRNLVFF. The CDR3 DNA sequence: TGTGCCACCAGCAGAGACCCGGACAGGGGGCGGAATTTGGTGTTTTTT.